This T cell receptor (beta chain) stems from a study of CD8+ T cells in alopecia areata. The wider study: Among treated patients, oral tofacitinib was administered at 5 to 10 mg twice daily.

This CDR3 has 12 residues. V was trimmed by 10 bases and J by 1 base, leaving 10 bases between them. The germline V gene has CDR1 MNHEY and CDR2 SMNVEV (reference sequence). Isolated RNA was reverse transcribed into cDNA used as the sequencing template. This table comes from immunoSEQ multiplex PCR, and its TCRdb copy is limited to in-frame clones, with some not included. The sample lists some 150,000 clones; roughly 86% were seen once. As for treatment: oral pan-JAK inhibitor, 5-10 mg twice daily. The sequencing here drew on CD8+ T cells sorted from blood, taken at week 4, from a patient treated with tofacitinib. V gene TRBV27 combines with J gene TRBJ1-1; D unresolved. This clonotype originated in a human donor with alopecia areata. The CDR3 loop is CATLWGNTEAFF. CDR3 bases: TGTGCCACCCTATGGGGGAACACTGAAGCTTTCTTT.